Reported below is one TCR beta chain. This entry is derived from a study of blood T cell repertoires in COVID-19. For the study at large: Some COVID-19 samples were acute and others convalescent; all came from the United States, Italy and Spain.

CDR1 SEHNR and CDR2 FQNEAQ come from the germline V gene (reference sequence). V was pared by 5 bases and J by 3 bases, with 8 bases of the junction left unmatched. The CDR3 is 17 residues long. In the source study's methods: For nucleated cells, counts were estimated from reference gene primer amplification. The method was immunoSEQ multiplex PCR; TCRdb's version includes in-frame clones alone and lacks a portion of them. V and J calls and clone size are as listed in that table; D and trimming were resolved from the DNA. The sample includes 310,000 or so clones, around 90% of them seen just once. This clonotype originated in a young man who had recovered from COVID-19. The specimen sequenced was peripheral blood. The chain links TRBV7-9 to TRBJ2-1, with TRBD2 matching 12 bases. Here the CDR3 DNA reads TGTGCCAGCAGCCCCCCAGGACTAGCGGGAAACTACAATGAGCAGTTCTTC. Protein: CASSPPGLAGNYNEQFF.